These T cell receptor beta chains were read from a single sample in a study of blood T cell repertoires in COVID-19. The assay was immunoSEQ multiplex PCR, and TCRdb's table has in-frame clones only and misses some. The sample has 150,000 to 200,000 clones; 70% to 90% are singletons. Sample: peripheral blood. These receptors originate from a man aged 65 to 79 with active or convalescent COVID-19. CDR3s include the opening cysteine and the closing phenylalanine or tryptophan. Fields, in order: clone size, J gene, D gene, V gene, CDR3 protein, CDR3 DNA. The D gene is left open where the match is weak. For some rows the clone size is stated as once, few or many, or as a class when expanded; others skip it.

clone_size: once; j_call: TRBJ1-4; d_call: -; v_call: TRBV5-5; cdr3_aa: CATSFSGGLNEKLFF; cdr3_nt: TGTGCCACCTCCTTTAGCGGGGGGCTTAATGAAAAACTGTTTTTT
clone_size: -; j_call: TRBJ2-1; d_call: -; v_call: TRBV5-4; cdr3_aa: CASSLKQGIDEQFF; cdr3_nt: TGTGCCAGCAGCTTGAAACAGGGTATCGATGAGCAGTTCTTC
clone_size: -; j_call: TRBJ1-4; d_call: TRBD1; v_call: TRBV9; cdr3_aa: CASSVDSGQRNEKLFF; cdr3_nt: TGTGCCAGCAGCGTAGATTCGGGACAGCGAAATGAAAAACTGTTTTTT
clone_size: -; j_call: TRBJ2-7; d_call: TRBD1; v_call: TRBV4-3; cdr3_aa: CASSQVVGTGVAYEQYF; cdr3_nt: TGCGCCAGCAGCCAAGTTGTGGGGACAGGGGTCGCCTACGAGCAGTACTTC
clone_size: -; j_call: TRBJ2-7; d_call: TRBD1; v_call: TRBV6-5; cdr3_aa: CASTLLRDRATEQYF; cdr3_nt: TGTGCCAGCACCTTACTCCGGGACAGGGCTACGGAGCAGTACTTC
clone_size: once; j_call: TRBJ2-2; d_call: TRBD2; v_call: TRBV7-2; cdr3_aa: CASSSTSGILAGELFF; cdr3_nt: TGTGCCAGCAGCTCTACTAGCGGGATCTTGGCCGGGGAGCTGTTTTTT
clone_size: -; j_call: TRBJ1-2; d_call: -; v_call: TRBV5-4; cdr3_aa: CASSLEAGNYGYTF; cdr3_nt: TGTGCCAGCAGCTTGGAGGCGGGTAACTATGGCTACACCTTC
clone_size: -; j_call: TRBJ1-6; d_call: TRBD1; v_call: TRBV7-8; cdr3_aa: CASRRRQGLNSPLHF; cdr3_nt: TGTGCCAGCAGAAGAAGACAGGGCCTTAATTCACCCCTCCACTTT
clone_size: -; j_call: TRBJ2-3; d_call: TRBD1; v_call: TRBV6-6; cdr3_aa: CASSYSGTGFHTQYF; cdr3_nt: TGTGCCAGCAGTTACTCGGGGACAGGGTTTCATACGCAGTATTTT
clone_size: -; j_call: TRBJ1-2; d_call: -; v_call: TRBV6-2/TRBV6-3; cdr3_aa: CASSSAGMRGYTF; cdr3_nt: TGTGCCAGCAGTTCCGCAGGGATGCGGGGCTACACCTTC
clone_size: -; j_call: TRBJ1-5; d_call: TRBD1; v_call: TRBV5-1; cdr3_aa: CASSHGQGGQPQHF; cdr3_nt: TGCGCCAGCAGCCACGGACAGGGTGGTCAGCCCCAGCATTTT
clone_size: -; j_call: TRBJ1-6; d_call: TRBD1; v_call: TRBV10-3; cdr3_aa: CASRDRSSPLHF; cdr3_nt: TGTGCCAGCCGGGACAGGAGCTCACCCCTCCACTTT
clone_size: -; j_call: TRBJ2-7; d_call: TRBD1; v_call: TRBV3-1/TRBV3-2; cdr3_aa: CASSQGQGGIYEQYF; cdr3_nt: TGTGCCAGCAGCCAAGGACAGGGGGGAATCTACGAGCAGTACTTC
clone_size: -; j_call: TRBJ2-7; d_call: TRBD1; v_call: TRBV6-5; cdr3_aa: CASSATGVNEQYF; cdr3_nt: TGTGCCAGCAGCGCCACAGGGGTGAACGAGCAGTACTTC
clone_size: -; j_call: TRBJ2-1; d_call: TRBD1; v_call: TRBV7-2; cdr3_aa: CASTLGQSYNEQFF; cdr3_nt: TGTGCCAGCACTCTGGGACAGTCCTACAATGAGCAGTTCTTC
clone_size: -; j_call: TRBJ2-2; d_call: TRBD2; v_call: TRBV5-1; cdr3_aa: CASSRRGGASTGELFF; cdr3_nt: TGCGCCAGCAGCCGTCGCGGGGGGGCAAGTACCGGGGAGCTGTTTTTT
clone_size: -; j_call: TRBJ1-6; d_call: TRBD1; v_call: TRBV5-6; cdr3_aa: CASSFLLGQNNSPLHF; cdr3_nt: TGTGCCAGCAGCTTCCTCCTGGGACAGAATAATTCACCCCTCCACTTT
clone_size: -; j_call: TRBJ1-5; d_call: TRBD1; v_call: TRBV10-3; cdr3_aa: CATLPNQGANQPQHF; cdr3_nt: TGTGCCACCTTACCAAACCAGGGGGCGAATCAGCCCCAGCATTTT
clone_size: -; j_call: TRBJ1-2; d_call: -; v_call: TRBV30; cdr3_aa: CALRGSIYGYTF; cdr3_nt: TGTGCCCTGAGGGGGAGCATCTATGGCTACACCTTC
clone_size: -; j_call: TRBJ2-1; d_call: TRBD2; v_call: TRBV10-3; cdr3_aa: CAIRARAGGPYNEQFF; cdr3_nt: TGTGCCATCAGAGCCCGGGCGGGGGGACCCTACAATGAGCAGTTCTTC
clone_size: -; j_call: TRBJ1-5; d_call: TRBD1; v_call: TRBV18; cdr3_aa: CASSPRSLTATGSNQPQHF; cdr3_nt: TGTGCCAGCTCACCACGCTCCCTAACGGCGACAGGGAGCAATCAGCCCCAGCATTTT
clone_size: -; j_call: TRBJ2-3; d_call: TRBD1; v_call: TRBV12-5; cdr3_aa: CASGTGTGPDTQYF; cdr3_nt: TGTGCTAGTGGAACCGGGACAGGACCAGATACGCAGTATTTT
clone_size: -; j_call: TRBJ1-1; d_call: TRBD1; v_call: TRBV6-5; cdr3_aa: CASSLGQGVTEAFF; cdr3_nt: TGTGCCAGCAGTTTAGGACAGGGGGTTACTGAAGCTTTCTTT
clone_size: -; j_call: TRBJ2-3; d_call: TRBD1; v_call: TRBV6-5; cdr3_aa: CASSGTVSTDTQYF; cdr3_nt: TGTGCCAGCAGCGGGACAGTTAGCACAGATACGCAGTATTTT
clone_size: once; j_call: TRBJ2-4; d_call: -; v_call: TRBV7-2; cdr3_aa: CASSFSRAKNIQYF; cdr3_nt: TGTGCCAGCAGCTTTTCCAGGGCCAAAAACATTCAGTACTTC
clone_size: -; j_call: TRBJ2-7; d_call: TRBD1; v_call: TRBV5-1; cdr3_aa: CASSPGTALYEQYF; cdr3_nt: TGCGCCAGCAGCCCCGGGACAGCCCTCTACGAGCAGTACTTC
clone_size: -; j_call: TRBJ2-2; d_call: TRBD2; v_call: TRBV7-2; cdr3_aa: CASSLLAGTFTGELFF; cdr3_nt: TGTGCCAGCAGCCTACTAGCGGGAACCTTTACCGGGGAGCTGTTTTTT
clone_size: -; j_call: TRBJ1-2; d_call: TRBD1; v_call: TRBV16; cdr3_aa: CASSPTPDRGLMGYTF; cdr3_nt: TGTGCCAGCAGCCCTACCCCGGACAGGGGGCTAATGGGCTACACCTTC
clone_size: -; j_call: TRBJ1-3; d_call: -; v_call: TRBV23-1; cdr3_aa: CASSHRGDRNTIYF; cdr3_nt: TGCGCCAGCAGTCATCGGGGTGACCGGAACACCATATATTTT
clone_size: -; j_call: TRBJ2-7; d_call: -; v_call: TRBV6-2/TRBV6-3; cdr3_aa: CASSATYTYEQYF; cdr3_nt: TGTGCCAGCAGTGCGACATACACCTACGAGCAGTACTTC
clone_size: once; j_call: TRBJ1-1; d_call: TRBD1; v_call: TRBV15; cdr3_aa: CATSRGQGAVGTEAFF; cdr3_nt: TGTGCCACCAGCAGAGGACAGGGGGCTGTCGGTACTGAAGCTTTCTTT
clone_size: -; j_call: TRBJ1-2; d_call: TRBD1; v_call: TRBV6-4; cdr3_aa: CASSAAPDRGYGYTF; cdr3_nt: TGTGCCAGCAGTGCCGCTCCGGACAGGGGTTATGGCTACACCTTC
clone_size: -; j_call: TRBJ1-6; d_call: -; v_call: TRBV28; cdr3_aa: CASGGIDNSPLHF; cdr3_nt: TGTGCCAGCGGAGGGATAGATAATTCACCCCTCCACTTT
clone_size: -; j_call: TRBJ2-5; d_call: -; v_call: TRBV27; cdr3_aa: CASSEYRSLQETQYF; cdr3_nt: TGTGCCAGCAGTGAGTACAGGTCCCTCCAAGAGACCCAGTACTTC
clone_size: -; j_call: TRBJ2-2; d_call: TRBD2; v_call: TRBV10-3; cdr3_aa: CAIAPGGATGELFF; cdr3_nt: TGTGCCATCGCCCCGGGGGGGGCGACCGGGGAGCTGTTTTTT
clone_size: few; j_call: TRBJ2-1; d_call: -; v_call: TRBV19; cdr3_aa: CASSTGRMRSSYNEQFF; cdr3_nt: TGTGCCAGTAGTACGGGTCGGATGCGTAGCTCCTACAATGAGCAGTTCTTC
clone_size: -; j_call: TRBJ1-5; d_call: -; v_call: TRBV30; cdr3_aa: CAWSGGPSNQPQHF; cdr3_nt: TGTGCCTGGAGTGGAGGGCCCTCCAATCAGCCCCAGCATTTT
clone_size: -; j_call: TRBJ2-2; d_call: -; v_call: TRBV24-1; cdr3_aa: CATSDPTGDGELFF; cdr3_nt: TGTGCCACCAGTGATCCGACAGGCGACGGGGAGCTGTTTTTT
clone_size: -; j_call: TRBJ2-2; d_call: -; v_call: TRBV10-3; cdr3_aa: CAISGGPTGELFF; cdr3_nt: TGTGCCATCAGCGGGGGGCCCACCGGGGAGCTGTTTTTT
clone_size: -; j_call: TRBJ2-2; d_call: -; v_call: TRBV5-1; cdr3_aa: CASSLGHVNTGELFF; cdr3_nt: TGCGCCAGCAGCTTGGGACATGTGAACACCGGGGAGCTGTTTTTT
clone_size: -; j_call: TRBJ1-3; d_call: -; v_call: TRBV25-1; cdr3_aa: CASRPRQPAGNTIYF; cdr3_nt: TGTGCCAGCAGACCTAGACAGCCCGCTGGAAACACCATATATTTT
clone_size: -; j_call: TRBJ2-2; d_call: TRBD2; v_call: TRBV28; cdr3_aa: CASSFEFWTSGSNTGELFF; cdr3_nt: TGTGCCAGCAGTTTCGAGTTTTGGACTAGCGGGTCCAACACCGGGGAGCTGTTTTTT
clone_size: -; j_call: TRBJ1-2; d_call: TRBD1; v_call: TRBV24-1; cdr3_aa: CATSDGTGDYGYTF; cdr3_nt: TGTGCCACCAGTGATGGGACAGGGGACTATGGCTACACCTTC
clone_size: -; j_call: TRBJ1-4; d_call: TRBD1; v_call: TRBV19; cdr3_aa: CASNLGTGFDEKLFF; cdr3_nt: TGTGCCAGTAATTTGGGGACAGGGTTTGATGAAAAACTGTTTTTT
clone_size: -; j_call: TRBJ2-7; d_call: TRBD2; v_call: TRBV29-1; cdr3_aa: CSVVAGSSYEQYF; cdr3_nt: TGCAGCGTTGTAGCGGGGAGCTCCTACGAGCAGTACTTC
clone_size: once; j_call: TRBJ1-2; d_call: -; v_call: TRBV27; cdr3_aa: CASSFEGNYGYTF; cdr3_nt: TGTGCCAGCAGTTTTGAGGGTAACTATGGCTACACCTTC
clone_size: -; j_call: TRBJ2-7; d_call: TRBD2; v_call: TRBV7-9; cdr3_aa: CASSLASDSGRAYEQYF; cdr3_nt: TGTGCCAGCAGCTTAGCATCCGATAGCGGGAGGGCCTACGAGCAGTACTTC
clone_size: -; j_call: TRBJ1-2; d_call: TRBD1; v_call: TRBV7-2; cdr3_aa: CATTPQGVTYGYTF; cdr3_nt: TGTGCCACGACACCGCAGGGGGTTACCTATGGCTACACCTTC
clone_size: once; j_call: TRBJ2-1; d_call: -; v_call: TRBV7-9; cdr3_aa: CASSFTRDYNEQFF; cdr3_nt: TGTGCCAGCAGCTTTACCCGGGACTACAATGAGCAGTTCTTC
clone_size: -; j_call: TRBJ1-1; d_call: -; v_call: TRBV20-1; cdr3_aa: CSARRGGEAFF; cdr3_nt: TGCAGTGCTAGGCGGGGGGGCGAAGCTTTCTTT
clone_size: -; j_call: TRBJ1-5; d_call: TRBD1; v_call: TRBV18; cdr3_aa: CASSPRQGASQPQHF; cdr3_nt: TGTGCCAGCTCACCTCGGCAGGGGGCCAGTCAGCCCCAGCATTTT